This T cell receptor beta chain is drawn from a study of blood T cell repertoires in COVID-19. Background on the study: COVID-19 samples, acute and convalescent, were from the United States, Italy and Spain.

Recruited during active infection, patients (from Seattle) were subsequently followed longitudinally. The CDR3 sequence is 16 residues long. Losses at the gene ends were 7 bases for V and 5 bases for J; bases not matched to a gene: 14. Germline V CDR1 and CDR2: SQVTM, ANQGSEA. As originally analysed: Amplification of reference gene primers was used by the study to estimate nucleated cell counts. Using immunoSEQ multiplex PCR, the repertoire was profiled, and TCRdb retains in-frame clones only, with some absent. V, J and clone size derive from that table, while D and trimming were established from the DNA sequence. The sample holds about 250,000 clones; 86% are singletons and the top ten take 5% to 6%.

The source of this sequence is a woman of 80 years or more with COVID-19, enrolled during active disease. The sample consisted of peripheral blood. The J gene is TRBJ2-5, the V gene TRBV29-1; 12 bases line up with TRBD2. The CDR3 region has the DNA TGCAGCGCCCTAGGGCAGCTAGCGGGGGGGCGGGAGACCCAGTACTTC. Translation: CSALGQLAGGRETQYF.